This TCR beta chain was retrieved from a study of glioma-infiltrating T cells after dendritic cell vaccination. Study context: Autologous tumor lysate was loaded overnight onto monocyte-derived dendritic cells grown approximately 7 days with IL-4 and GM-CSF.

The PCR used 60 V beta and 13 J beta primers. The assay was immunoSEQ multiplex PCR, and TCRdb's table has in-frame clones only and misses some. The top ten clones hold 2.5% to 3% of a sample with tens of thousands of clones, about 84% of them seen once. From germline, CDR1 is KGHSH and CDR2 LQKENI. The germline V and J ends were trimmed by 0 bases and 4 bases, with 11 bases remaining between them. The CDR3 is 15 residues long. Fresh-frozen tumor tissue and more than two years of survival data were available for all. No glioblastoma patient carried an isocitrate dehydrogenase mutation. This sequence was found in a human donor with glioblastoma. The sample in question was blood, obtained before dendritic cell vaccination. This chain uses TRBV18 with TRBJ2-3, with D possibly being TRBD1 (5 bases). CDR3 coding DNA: TGTGCCAGCTCACCACCGAGCAGGGCAGCAGATACGCAGTATTTT. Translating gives CASSPPSRAADTQYF.